This T cell receptor (beta chain) is from a study of T cells in Graves' hyperthyroidism and ophthalmopathy. General study points: Ophthalmopathy stood apart from stable hyperthyroidism in a 13 V-J model.

Diagnosis rested on symptoms, serum thyroxine and TRAb, thyroid ultrasound, and orbital computed tomography. The CDR3 length is 16 residues. Trimming stripped 1 base from V and 2 bases from J, with 13 bases between. Germline values: CDR1 SGHTA, CDR2 FQGNSA. RNA transcripts were the template for amplifying TCR beta CDR3 regions. The study used the HTBI primer set for a first-round RT-PCR of the TCR CDR3. TCRdb reprocessed the multiplex PCR reads via MiXCR and lists one record per CDR3 protein. In the table there are more than 650,000 distinct CDR3 sequences, around 15% of which are singletons. A remark on this clonotype: Its antigen is unknown.

This clonotype was sampled from a woman younger than 30 with Graves' hyperthyroidism. The sample consisted of blood. This chain uses TRBV7-2 with TRBJ2-3, with D possibly being TRBD1 or TRBD2 (5 bases each). The CDR3 region has the DNA TGTGCCAGCAGCTTAGGTGTGAGGGGTGACACAGATACGCAGTATTTT. This sequence encodes CASSLGVRGDTDTQYF.